This T cell receptor (beta chain) is drawn from a study of Ad26.COV2.S vaccination and SARS-CoV-2 variants. Libraries were prepared by immunoSEQ multiplex PCR; TCRdb keeps only in-frame clonotypes and omits some of them. The sample holds some 340,000 clones; approximately 80% are singletons and the top ten take around 2.2%. Trimming took 4 bases from V and 7 from J, leaving 18 bases between them. Germline CDR1 is SGHNT and CDR2 is YYREEE (reference sequence). CDR3 length equals 15 residues. Treatment here: roughly 20 received Ad26.COV2.S at low or high dose, single or two shots; about 5 received placebo; per-sample allocation not given. Samples analyzed were those drawn on day 63 after the first vaccine or placebo injection.

This sample comprised peripheral blood, obtained in a trial of Ad26.COV2.S vaccine versus placebo. The rearrangement uses TRBV5-4 and TRBJ2-4; a possible D gene is TRBD2 (5 bases). The TCR sequence derives from a person between 18 and 65 years old who received the Ad26.COV2.S COVID-19 vaccine or a placebo. CDR3 bases: TGTGCCAGCAGCGCGGACGGCCCAGGCGGGAACATTCAGTACTTC. This codes for CASSADGPGGNIQYF.